The table lists the clone carrying this T cell receptor (beta chain) with many counts. J was trimmed by 4 bases and V by 1 base; bases with no gene match: 5. The CDR3 runs 15 residues. The source of the sample is a study of T-cell reconstitution after alpha-beta-depleted transplantation in children. During its preparation, the TCRbeta library received unique molecular identifiers. TCRdb reprocessed the PCR reads via MiXCR and lists one record per CDR3 protein. The sample shows some 240,000 distinct CDR3 sequences, approximately 9.8% of them seen only once. Specimen: PBMCs from the stem cell graft donor, collected from the stem cell graft. The V call is TRBV12-3 or TRBV12-4, the J call TRBJ1-2; 8 positions agree with TRBD1. The receptor was derived from a human donor who donated a stem cell graft to a child with SCID. CDR3 loop: CASSLGQGIPYGYTF. CDR3 DNA: TGTGCCAGCAGTTTAGGACAGGGGATCCCCTATGGCTACACCTTC.